This TCR beta chain originates from a study of T cells in tuberculosis (dated by TCRdb to the late 2010s). With regard to the full study: To characterize T cells specific for the mycobacterial lipid antigen glucose monomycolate (GMM), the study used CD1B tetramers together with high-throughput TCR immunosequencing. A South African clinical cohort compared IGRA-negative adolescents, IGRA-positive adolescents with latent tuberculosis and adults with active tuberculosis, around 10 per group. PBMC from active tuberculosis patients were archived either before standard anti-tuberculosis treatment began or within 7 days of its start. Broad study findings and their caveats: The smaller NN-distances in active tuberculosis patients were driven in part by shorter CDR3-alpha lengths, while the difference seen for TCR-beta was not statistically significant. Active tuberculosis TCR-alpha repertoires showed smaller mean NN-distances to GMM-specific TCRs than IGRA-negative controls, suggesting clonal expansion of these TCRs. A classifier using the diverse GMM-specific repertoire reached roughly 87% accuracy (AUROC about 0.91), compared with 60% to 70% accuracy using GEM motif frequencies. Clinical samples were chosen by availability of cryopreserved specimens, and active tuberculosis cases were adults while controls were adolescents.

TCR libraries were generated with the immunoSEQ multiplex PCR assay, using TCR-beta and/or TCR-alpha/delta assays for each sample. The amplified TCR libraries were sequenced on the Illumina high-throughput platform. Under the source paper's analysis protocol: Clustering and dimensionality reduction were performed using pairwise TCRdist distances among GMM-specific receptors from ex vivo sorted or in vitro expanded T cells. The score assigned to each clinical repertoire was mean NN-distance, meaning the average TCRdist to the nearest 10% of tetramer-positive reference sequences. GEM TCR motif frequency was computed as the fraction of unique TCRs matching known GEM sequences by V/J usage and CDR3 length. Active tuberculosis was classified by linear discriminant analysis with leave-one-out cross-validation, implemented in scikit-learn. TCRdb took this table from immuneACCESS and kept in-frame rearrangements with V and J called. Such tables lack part of the clones; where checked against another copy, unresolved V genes explain under half of the gap, and the rest is unexplained. V and J calls and clone size are given by that table; D and trimming were obtained from the DNA. Counted in this sample were around 33,000 clones; about 92% of them appeared once. The ten biggest clones cover roughly 6.4% of the sample.

Comment on this clone: The antigen it binds to is not known. No quality values exist for individual bases; no much larger clone is one base distant.

The time point label, as the study defines it: new active TB diagnosis, blood taken before or within 7 days of starting treatment. The active tuberculosis patients were newly diagnosed, HIV-seronegative South African adults aged 18 years or older. Active tuberculosis was confirmed by positive sputum smear microscopy and/or positive M. tuberculosis culture. Immunosequencing was performed on unsorted cryopreserved PBMC, with 80,000 to 100,000 T cells per clinical donor covered on average. Sample: PBMCs, taken at tuberculosis diagnosis. The receptor was isolated from an adult with tuberculosis. Some clones in this sample may be carry-over from other donors' samples.

The encoded CDR3 is CASSSGRGQGYGYTF. The sequenced DNA: TGCGCCAGCAGCTCCGGGCGGGGACAGGGGTATGGCTACACCTTC. This chain is built from TRBV5-1 and TRBJ1-2; 10 central nucleotides agree with TRBD1. CDR3 length: 15 amino acids, cysteine to phenylalanine. CDR3 DNA only is kept here, 45 bases in frame from base 1. From the germline V gene, CDR1 is SGHRS and CDR2 is YFSETQ. From V the trimming removes 3 bases and from J it removes 5 bases, while the gene matches leave 7 bases of the junction unaccounted for.